This T cell receptor (beta chain) was sequenced during a study of radiation and T cells in renal cell carcinoma. About the study: Nephrectomy followed 15 Gy stereotactic body radiation by 4 weeks.

Worth noting for this clone: Its antigen is not known.

Study-wide points: Top tumor clonotypes rose in blood 2 weeks post-radiation, then contracted. Pretreatment tumor biopsies were lacking, so baseline clonotypes are unknown.

The assay was immunoSEQ multiplex PCR, and TCRdb's table has in-frame clones only and misses some. The sample includes about 130,000 clones, roughly 88% of them seen just once. Trimming shortened V by 4 bases and J by 7 bases, and 17 bases separated the two germline ends. The V gene's germline CDR1 is MGHRA and CDR2 YSYEKL. This CDR3 spans 14 amino acids. Stated time point: baseline pretreatment blood. Specified treatment: 15 Gy SBRT to primary tumor, nephrectomy 4 weeks later. This renal cell carcinoma was of the clear cell type. The chain carries TRBV4-1 and TRBJ2-7; either TRBD1 or TRBD2 may supply D (5 bases each). Sequencing was performed on blood, taken from a patient whose treatment included radiotherapy and nephrectomy. This receptor was obtained from a woman between 50 and 59 years old with renal cell carcinoma. The CDR3 nucleotides read TGCGCCAGCAGCCCCCGGGACCCCGCAGGGGAGCAGTACTTC. Translation gives CASSPRDPAGEQYF.